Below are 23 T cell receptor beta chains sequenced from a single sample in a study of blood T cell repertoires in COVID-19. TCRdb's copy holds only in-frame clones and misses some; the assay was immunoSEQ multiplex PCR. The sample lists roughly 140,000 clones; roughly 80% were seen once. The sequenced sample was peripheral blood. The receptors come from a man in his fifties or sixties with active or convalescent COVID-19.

CDR3 in amino acids: CASSLAGREYGYTF. The CDR3 DNA reads as TGCGCCAGCAGCTTGGCAGGCAGGGAATATGGCTACACCTTC. This sequence joins TRBV5-1 and TRBJ1-2; maybe TRBD1 (5 bases). This CDR3 has 14 residues. The V gene's germline CDR1 is SGHRS and CDR2 YFSETQ. V was shortened by 0 bases and J by 5 bases, with 11 bases between the two germline ends.

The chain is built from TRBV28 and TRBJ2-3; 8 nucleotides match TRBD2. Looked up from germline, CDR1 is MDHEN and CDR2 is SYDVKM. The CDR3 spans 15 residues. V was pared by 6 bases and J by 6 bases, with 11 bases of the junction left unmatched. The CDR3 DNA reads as TGTGCCAGCAGGTCCCGTAGCGGGATATTGGATACGCAGTATTTT. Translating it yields CASRSRSGILDTQYF.

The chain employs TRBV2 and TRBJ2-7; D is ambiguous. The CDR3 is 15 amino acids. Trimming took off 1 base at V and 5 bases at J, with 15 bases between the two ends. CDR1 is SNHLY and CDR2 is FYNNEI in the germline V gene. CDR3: CASSEDESWRNEQYF. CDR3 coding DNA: TGTGCCAGCAGTGAAGACGAAAGCTGGCGGAACGAGCAGTACTTC.

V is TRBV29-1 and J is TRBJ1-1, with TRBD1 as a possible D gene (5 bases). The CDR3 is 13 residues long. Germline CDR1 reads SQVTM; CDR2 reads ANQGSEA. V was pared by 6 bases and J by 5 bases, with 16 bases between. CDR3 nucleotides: TGCAGCGTAGAGGACAAAGGATGGACTGAAGCTTTCTTT. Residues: CSVEDKGWTEAFF.

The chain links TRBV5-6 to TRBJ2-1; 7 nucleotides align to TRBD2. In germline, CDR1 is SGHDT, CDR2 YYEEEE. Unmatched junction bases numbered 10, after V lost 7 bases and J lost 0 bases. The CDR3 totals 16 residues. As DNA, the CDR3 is TGTGCCAGCTCCTCTTTGCGGGAGAGCTCCTACAATGAGCAGTTCTTC. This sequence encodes CASSSLRESSYNEQFF.

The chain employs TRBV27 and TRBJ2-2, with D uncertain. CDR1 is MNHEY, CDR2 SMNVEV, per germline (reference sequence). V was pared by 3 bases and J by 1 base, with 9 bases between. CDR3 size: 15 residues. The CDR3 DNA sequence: TGTGCCAGCAGTTTGGCACCCGAGAACACCGGGGAGCTGTTTTTT. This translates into CASSLAPENTGELFF.

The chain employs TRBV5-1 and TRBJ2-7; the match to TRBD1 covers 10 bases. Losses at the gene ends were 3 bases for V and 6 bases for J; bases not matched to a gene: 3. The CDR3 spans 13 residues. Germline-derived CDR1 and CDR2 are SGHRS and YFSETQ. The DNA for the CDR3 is TGCGCCAGCAGCTCCCGGACAGGGGGCGAGCAGTACTTC. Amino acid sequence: CASSSRTGGEQYF.

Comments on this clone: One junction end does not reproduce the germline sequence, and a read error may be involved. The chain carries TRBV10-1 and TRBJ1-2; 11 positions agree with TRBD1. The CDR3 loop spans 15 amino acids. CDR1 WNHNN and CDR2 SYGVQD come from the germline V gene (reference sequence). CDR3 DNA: TGCGCCACCTTACCGGGACAGGGGGTCCCCTATTGGGAAAACTTC. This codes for CATLPGQGVPYWENF.

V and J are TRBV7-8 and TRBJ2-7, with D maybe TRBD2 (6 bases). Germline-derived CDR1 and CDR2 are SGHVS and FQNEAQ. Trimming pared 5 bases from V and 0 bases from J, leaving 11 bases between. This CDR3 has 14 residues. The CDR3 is CASSRLESSYEQYF. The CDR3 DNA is TGTGCCAGCAGCCGACTAGAGAGCTCCTACGAGCAGTACTTC. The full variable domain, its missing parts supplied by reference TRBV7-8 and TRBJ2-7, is GAGVSQSPRYKVAKRGQDVALRCDPISGHVSLFWYQQALGQGPEFLTYFQNEAQLDKSGLPSDRFFAERPEGSVSTLKIQRTQQEDSAVYLCASSRLESSYEQYFGPGTRLTVT.

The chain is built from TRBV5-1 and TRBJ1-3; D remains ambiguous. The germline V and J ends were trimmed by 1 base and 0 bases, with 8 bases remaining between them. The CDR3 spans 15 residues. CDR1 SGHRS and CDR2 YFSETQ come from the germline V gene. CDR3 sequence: CASSLSSSSGNTIYF. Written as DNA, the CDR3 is TGCGCCAGCAGCTTGTCGTCCAGCTCTGGAAACACCATATATTTT.

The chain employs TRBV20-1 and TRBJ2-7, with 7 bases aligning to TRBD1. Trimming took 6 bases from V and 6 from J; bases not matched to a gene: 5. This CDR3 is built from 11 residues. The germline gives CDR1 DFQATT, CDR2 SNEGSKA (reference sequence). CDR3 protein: CSARDRFEQYF. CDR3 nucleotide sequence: TGCAGTGCCAGGGACAGATTCGAGCAGTACTTC.

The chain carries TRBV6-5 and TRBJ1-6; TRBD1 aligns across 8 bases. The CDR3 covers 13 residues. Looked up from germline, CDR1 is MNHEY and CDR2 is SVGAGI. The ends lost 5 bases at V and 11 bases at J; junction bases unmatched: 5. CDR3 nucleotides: TGTGCCAGCAGTAGGGACAGGATAACACCCCTCCACTTT. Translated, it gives CASSRDRITPLHF.

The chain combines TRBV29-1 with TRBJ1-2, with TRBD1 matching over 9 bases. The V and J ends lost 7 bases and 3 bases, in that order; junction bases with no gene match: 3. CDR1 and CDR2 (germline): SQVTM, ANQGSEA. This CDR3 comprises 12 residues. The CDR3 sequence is CSATGGDYGYTF. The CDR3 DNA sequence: TGCAGCGCGACAGGGGGGGACTATGGCTACACCTTC.

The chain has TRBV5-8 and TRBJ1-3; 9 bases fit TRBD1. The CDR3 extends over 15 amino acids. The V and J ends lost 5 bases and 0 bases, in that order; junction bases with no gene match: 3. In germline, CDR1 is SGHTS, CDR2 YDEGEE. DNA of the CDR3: TGTGCCAGCAGTCGGGGACAGGGCTCTGGAAACACCATATATTTT. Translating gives CASSRGQGSGNTIYF.

This chain's CDR3 is CAISLLAGDAYNEQFF. The DNA for the CDR3 is TGTGCCATCAGCTTACTAGCGGGAGACGCCTACAATGAGCAGTTCTTC. V is TRBV10-3 and J is TRBJ2-1, with TRBD2 matching 11 bases. The CDR3 is made up of 16 amino acids. V was pared by 6 bases and J by 2 bases, with 6 bases of the junction left unmatched. Germline lookup yields CDR1 ENHRY and CDR2 SYGVKD.

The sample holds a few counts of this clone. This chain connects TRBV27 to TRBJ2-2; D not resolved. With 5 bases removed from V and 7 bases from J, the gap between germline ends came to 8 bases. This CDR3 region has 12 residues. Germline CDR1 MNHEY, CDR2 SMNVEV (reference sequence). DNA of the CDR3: TGTGCCAGCAGTCCCCCGTTCGGGGAGCTGTTTTTT. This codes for CASSPPFGELFF.

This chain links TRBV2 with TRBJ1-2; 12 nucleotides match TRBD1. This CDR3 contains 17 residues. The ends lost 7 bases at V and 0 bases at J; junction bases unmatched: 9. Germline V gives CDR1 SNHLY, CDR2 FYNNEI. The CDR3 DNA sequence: TGTGCCAGCACGCGGGACAGGGGGCAAGGAGCTAACTATGGCTACACCTTC. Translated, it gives CASTRDRGQGANYGYTF.

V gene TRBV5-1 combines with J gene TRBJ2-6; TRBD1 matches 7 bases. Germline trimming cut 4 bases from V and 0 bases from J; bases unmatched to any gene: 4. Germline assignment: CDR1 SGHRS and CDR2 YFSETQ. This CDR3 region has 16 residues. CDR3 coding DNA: TGCGCCAGCAGCCCGACAGGGACCTCTGGGGCCAACGTCCTGACTTTC. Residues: CASSPTGTSGANVLTF.

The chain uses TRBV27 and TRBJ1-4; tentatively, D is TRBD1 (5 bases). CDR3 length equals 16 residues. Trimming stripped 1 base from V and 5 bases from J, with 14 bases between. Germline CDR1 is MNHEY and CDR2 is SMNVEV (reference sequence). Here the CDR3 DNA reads TGTGCCAGCAGTTTATACCCGGGACTGTTGAATGAAAAACTGTTTTTT. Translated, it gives CASSLYPGLLNEKLFF.

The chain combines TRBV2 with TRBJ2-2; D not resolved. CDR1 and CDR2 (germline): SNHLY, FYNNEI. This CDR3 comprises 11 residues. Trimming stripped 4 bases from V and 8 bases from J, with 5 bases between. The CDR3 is CASSAIGELFF. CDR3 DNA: TGTGCCAGCAGTGCTATAGGGGAGCTGTTTTTT.

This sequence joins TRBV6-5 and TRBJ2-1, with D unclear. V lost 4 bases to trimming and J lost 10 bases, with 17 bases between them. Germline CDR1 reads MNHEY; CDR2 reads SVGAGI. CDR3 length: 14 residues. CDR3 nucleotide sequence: TGTGCCAGCAGTTCCCTTGCGCCCCCTTTCGAGCAGTTCTTC. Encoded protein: CASSSLAPPFEQFF.

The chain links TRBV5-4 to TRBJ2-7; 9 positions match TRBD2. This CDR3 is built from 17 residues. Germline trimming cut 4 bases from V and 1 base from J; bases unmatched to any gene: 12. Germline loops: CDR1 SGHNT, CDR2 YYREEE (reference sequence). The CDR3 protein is CASSKPGGTSRSYEQYF. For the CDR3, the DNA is TGTGCCAGCAGCAAACCCGGGGGGACTAGCAGGTCCTACGAGCAGTACTTC.

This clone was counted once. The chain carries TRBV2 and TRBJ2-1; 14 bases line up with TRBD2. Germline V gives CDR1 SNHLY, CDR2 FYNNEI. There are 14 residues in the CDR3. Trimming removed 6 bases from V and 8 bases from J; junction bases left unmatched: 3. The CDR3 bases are TGTGCCAGCAGACGGGGACTAGCGGGAGATGAGCAGTTCTTC. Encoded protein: CASRRGLAGDEQFF.